This T cell receptor (beta chain) was captured in a study of T cell changes during pregnancy in multiple sclerosis (dated by TCRdb to about 2019). About the full investigation: The study looked at changes in the T cell repertoire across pregnancy in women with multiple sclerosis.

Turning to this clone: It lacks a known antigen. No clone much larger than this one lies a single base away; base qualities are absent.

The library came from the immunoSEQ multiplex PCR assay. TCRdb provides this immuneACCESS table in a form limited to in-frame rearrangements. Some clones are lacking; in checked studies, under half of them reflect an unresolved V gene, and why the rest are absent is not known. The sample table contains 50,000 to 60,000 clones; only one count was recorded for around 92% of them. Around 0.16% of the sample lies in the top ten. The CDR3 holds 14 amino acids from the cysteine to the phenylalanine. Here the CDR3 DNA is all that survives: 42 bases in frame from base 1. Compared with germline, V lacks 9 bases and J lacks 5 bases; bases without a gene match: 11. The germline V gene supplies CDR1 SNHLY and CDR2 FYNNEI.

The source of this sequence is a female donor in good health, enrolled as a control in a pregnancy study. The material sequenced was CD4+ T cells from peripheral blood mononuclear cells, taken after pregnancy. The chain is encoded by TRBV2 joined to TRBJ2-3; TRBD2 matches 7 bases in the middle. The sequenced DNA: TGTGCCAGTGTACGGGAGGACAAGGTAGATACGCAGTATTTT. Its protein is CASVREDKVDTQYF.